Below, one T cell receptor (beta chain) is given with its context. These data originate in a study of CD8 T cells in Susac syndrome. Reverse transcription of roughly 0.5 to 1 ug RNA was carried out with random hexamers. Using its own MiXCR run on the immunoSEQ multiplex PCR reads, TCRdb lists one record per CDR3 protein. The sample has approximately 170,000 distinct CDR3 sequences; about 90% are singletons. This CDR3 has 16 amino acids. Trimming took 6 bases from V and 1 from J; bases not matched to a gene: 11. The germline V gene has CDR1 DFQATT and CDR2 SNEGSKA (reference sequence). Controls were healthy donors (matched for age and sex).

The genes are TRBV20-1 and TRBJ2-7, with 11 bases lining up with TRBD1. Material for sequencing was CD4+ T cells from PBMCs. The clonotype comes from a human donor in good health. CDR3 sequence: CSALKGGTGGSYEQYF. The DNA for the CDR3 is TGCAGTGCCCTGAAGGGAGGGACAGGGGGGTCCTACGAGCAGTACTTC.